Shown below are 22 T cell receptor beta chains from a single sample sequenced in a study of memory CD8 T cells in hepatitis C reinfection. Clones were read by immunoSEQ multiplex PCR, and TCRdb kept only the in-frame ones, dropping some. Of 35,000 to 50,000 clones in the sample, 88% were seen once. Stated time point: peak reinfection, 3 to 8 weeks after reinfection detection. TCR sequencing was done directly ex vivo on sorted cells, without expansion in vitro. Sequencing used naive CD8+ T cells sorted from blood. The receptor source for this set is a man younger than 30 with hepatitis C virus infection.

V and J are TRBV10-2 and TRBJ2-7; 7 bases line up with TRBD1. Unmatched junction bases numbered 6, after V lost 2 bases and J lost 5 bases. CDR3 length: 14 residues. Germline V gene data show CDR1 as WSHSY and CDR2 as SAAADI. In nucleotides, the CDR3 is TGCGCCAGCAGTGAGGCAGGGGGTTATGACGAGCAGTACTTC. Protein product: CASSEAGGYDEQYF.

This rearrangement joins TRBV6-8 to TRBJ1-1, with D hard to call. The CDR3 sequence is 15 residues long. V shed 2 bases and J shed 1 base, with 11 bases lying between them. Germline V gene data show CDR1 as MNHGY and CDR2 as SAAAGT. Written as DNA, the CDR3 is TGTGCCAGCAGTTACAGGGAGGGCGAGAACACTGAAGCTTTCTTT. Protein product: CASSYREGENTEAFF.

The V gene is TRBV11-2, the J gene TRBJ2-1, with D possibly being TRBD2 (6 bases). Per germline, CDR1 SGHAT and CDR2 FQNNGV. V gave up 1 base and J gave up 10 bases, with 14 bases separating them. This CDR3 region has 14 residues. The CDR3 loop is CASSLAVGRWEQFF. CDR3 in DNA: TGTGCCAGCAGCTTAGCGGTAGGGAGGTGGGAGCAGTTCTTC.

The table lists this clone with a few counts. This chain connects TRBV4-1 to TRBJ1-1; 8 positions agree with TRBD1. CDR1 and CDR2 (germline): MGHRA, YSYEKL. CDR3 length equals 15 residues. The trim removed 1 base at V and 8 bases at J, leaving 9 bases unmatched. The CDR3 loop reads CASSQVGSQGAEAFF. CDR3 DNA sequence: TGCGCCAGCAGCCAAGTAGGCAGTCAGGGGGCAGAAGCTTTCTTT.

The chain employs TRBV4-2 and TRBJ2-3, with 9 bases fitting TRBD2. CDR1 is LGHNA and CDR2 is YNFKEQ in the germline V gene. Trimming removed 0 bases from V and 2 bases from J; junction bases left unmatched: 3. The CDR3 runs 16 residues. CDR3 amino acids: CASSQDGGRDTDTQYF. CDR3 sequence (DNA): TGTGCCAGCAGCCAAGATGGCGGGAGGGACACAGATACGCAGTATTTT.

The V gene is TRBV19, the J gene TRBJ2-1; 7 bases align to TRBD1. The junction had 3 bases not matched to a gene; V was cut back by 4 bases and J by 0 bases. The CDR3 is 15 residues long. CDR1 and CDR2 from the germline V gene are LNHDA and SQIVND (reference sequence). CDR3 residues: CASSRTGSSYNEQFF. The CDR3 DNA follows: TGTGCCAGTAGTAGGACAGGTAGCTCCTACAATGAGCAGTTCTTC.

This clone was observed once. The chain couples TRBV7-2 to TRBJ2-3, with 13 bases aligning to TRBD2. This CDR3 region has 15 residues. V trimming: 5 bases; J trimming: 4 bases; junction bases outside the gene matches: 3. Germline V CDR1 and CDR2: SGHTA, FQGNSA. CDR3: CASSLGTSGADTQYF. CDR3 coding DNA: TGTGCCAGCAGCCTGGGGACTAGCGGGGCAGATACGCAGTATTTT.

The chain combines TRBV29-1 with TRBJ2-1, with a tentative D call TRBD1 (6 bases). CDR1 is SQVTM, CDR2 ANQGSEA, per germline. The CDR3 covers 15 residues. Between the trimmed V and J ends, which lost 1 base and 7 bases, there was a span of 17 bases. The CDR3 sequence is CSVEGHEGGENEQFF. CDR3 nucleotide sequence: TGCAGCGTTGAAGGACACGAAGGGGGAGAGAATGAGCAGTTCTTC.

This clone came up once. The chain carries TRBV5-8 and TRBJ2-5; unclear D gene. This CDR3 has 14 residues. Germline V gene sequence: CDR1 SGHTS, CDR2 YDEGEE. The V and J ends lost 0 bases and 4 bases respectively, with 10 bases between them. This CDR3 reads CASSLVRYRETQYF. In DNA form, the CDR3 reads TGTGCCAGCAGCTTGGTCAGGTATAGAGAGACCCAGTACTTC.

This chain links TRBV4-1 with TRBJ2-1; TRBD2 matches at 11 bases. V dropped 4 bases and J dropped 1; count of bases not matched to a gene: 3. The CDR3 has 16 amino acids. CDR1 and CDR2 (germline): MGHRA, YSYEKL. The CDR3 loop reads CASSRGTSGSYNEQFF. The CDR3 coding sequence is TGCGCCAGCAGCCGGGGGACTAGCGGTTCCTACAATGAGCAGTTCTTC.

The chain combines TRBV7-9 with TRBJ1-3; unclear D gene. Trimming took 4 bases from V and 2 from J, leaving 6 bases between them. The CDR3 is 13 residues long. Per the germline V gene, CDR1 is SEHNR and CDR2 is FQNEAQ (reference sequence). CDR3 loop: CASSYKTGNTIYF. DNA of the CDR3: TGTGCCAGCAGCTACAAGACTGGAAACACCATATATTTT.

This rearrangement joins TRBV5-3 to TRBJ1-5, with D possibly TRBD1 on 5 matching bases. TRBV5-3 is an open reading frame, and its role is uncertain. The CDR3 length is 14 residues. V dropped 3 bases and J dropped 4 bases, with 11 bases sitting between them. CDR3 loop: CARSSGGINQPQHF. The CDR3 DNA reads TGTGCCAGAAGCTCTGGGGGGATTAATCAGCCCCAGCATTTT.

V is TRBV2 and J is TRBJ2-5, with TRBD1 matching over 8 bases. The CDR3 has 18 amino acids. Trimming at V came to 3 bases and at J to 1 base, leaving 13 bases not matched to a gene. The V gene's germline CDR1 is SNHLY and CDR2 FYNNEI. The CDR3 spells CASSEWQGAFLSQETQYF. CDR3 nucleotide sequence: TGTGCCAGCAGTGAGTGGCAGGGGGCCTTTCTTTCCCAAGAGACCCAGTACTTC. The full variable domain, in which reference TRBV2 and TRBJ2-5 provide the parts outside the CDR3, is EPEVTQTPSHQVTQMGQEVILRCVPISNHLYFYWYRQILGQKVEFLVSFYNNEISEKSEIFDDQFSVERPDGSNFTLKIRSTKLEDSAMYFCASSEWQGAFLSQETQYFGPGTRLLVL.

The chain carries TRBV4-1 and TRBJ2-3, with TRBD1 matching over 7 bases. There are 17 residues in the CDR3. J lost 4 bases, V lost 0 bases, and 10 bases had no gene match. Looked up from germline, CDR1 is MGHRA and CDR2 is YSYEKL. The CDR3, as DNA: TGCGCCAGCAGCCAAGATAGGGGGCGGAGTAGGTCAGATACGCAGTATTTT. Protein product: CASSQDRGRSRSDTQYF.

This clone was found a few times. V is TRBV6-1 and J is TRBJ2-1; TRBD1 matches 8 bases. The CDR3 covers 13 residues. After removal of 6 bases from V and 5 bases from J, the junction contained 3 bases not matched to a gene. Germline CDR1 and CDR2: MNHNS and SASEGT. The CDR3 spells CASRGDRHNEQFF. The CDR3 bases are TGTGCCAGCAGAGGGGACAGGCACAATGAGCAGTTCTTC.

This rearrangement joins TRBV4-2 to TRBJ2-7; TRBD1 matches 10 bases. Germline CDR1 and CDR2: LGHNA and YNFKEQ. This CDR3 is built from 17 residues. V lost 2 bases to trimming and J lost 2 bases; unmatched junction nucleotides: 9. The CDR3 reads CASSQPGGTGATYEQYF. The DNA for the CDR3 is TGTGCCAGCAGCCAACCCGGAGGGACAGGGGCTACCTACGAGCAGTACTTC.

V and J are TRBV4-2 and TRBJ2-3, with 9 bases lining up with TRBD2. V gave up 3 bases and J gave up 2 bases; unmatched junction bases: 9. The CDR3 sequence is 17 residues long. CDR1 LGHNA and CDR2 YNFKEQ come from the germline V gene. CDR3 sequence reads: CASSQTSGIINTDTQYF. In DNA form, the CDR3 reads TGTGCCAGCAGCCAGACTAGCGGAATCATTAACACAGATACGCAGTATTTT.

This clone has only a few counts. V is TRBV6-5 and J is TRBJ1-2; TRBD1 agrees at 10 bases. Germline V gene lookup returns CDR1 MNHEY and CDR2 SVGAGI. V trimming: 1 base; J trimming: 8 bases; junction bases outside the gene matches: 7. The CDR3 loop spans 15 amino acids. CDR3 nucleotides: TGTGCCAGCAGTTACTACCGACAGGGGGCACGAGGCTACACCTTC. It is translated as CASSYYRQGARGYTF.

V usage is TRBV15 and J usage is TRBJ1-1; no definite D call. V gave up 0 bases and J gave up 1 base, with 6 bases separating them. The V gene's germline CDR1 is LNHNV and CDR2 YYDKDF (reference sequence). There are 14 residues in the CDR3. The CDR3 DNA is TGTGCCACCAGCAGAGACATGTCGAACACTGAAGCTTTCTTT. It yields the protein CATSRDMSNTEAFF.

The chain couples TRBV19 to TRBJ1-4, with a tentative D call TRBD1 (6 bases). Per germline, CDR1 LNHDA and CDR2 SQIVND (reference sequence). CDR3 size: 13 residues. Between the trimmed V and J ends, which lost 5 bases and 8 bases, there was a span of 12 bases. The CDR3 spells CASSWRGGEKLFF. CDR3 coding DNA: TGTGCCAGTAGTTGGAGGGGGGGCGAAAAACTGTTTTTT.

This chain joins TRBV7-9 and TRBJ2-5; the D gene is possibly TRBD2 (5 bases). CDR1 is SEHNR and CDR2 is FQNEAQ in the germline V gene (reference sequence). Trimming pared 0 bases from V and 4 bases from J, leaving 15 bases between. This CDR3 is built from 16 residues. Here the CDR3 reads CASSLASRGPRETQYF. The CDR3 DNA reads as TGTGCCAGCAGCTTAGCCTCCCGGGGTCCGAGAGAGACCCAGTACTTC.

The chain links TRBV5-7 to TRBJ1-4; perhaps TRBD1 as D (5 bases). TRBV5-7 carries the ORF label, with uncertain function. V dropped 4 bases and J dropped 5 bases, with 6 bases sitting between them. The CDR3 consists of 12 residues. CDR3 coding DNA: TGTGCCAGCAGCGGGGGGAATGAAAAACTGTTTTTT. It specifies CASSGGNEKLFF.